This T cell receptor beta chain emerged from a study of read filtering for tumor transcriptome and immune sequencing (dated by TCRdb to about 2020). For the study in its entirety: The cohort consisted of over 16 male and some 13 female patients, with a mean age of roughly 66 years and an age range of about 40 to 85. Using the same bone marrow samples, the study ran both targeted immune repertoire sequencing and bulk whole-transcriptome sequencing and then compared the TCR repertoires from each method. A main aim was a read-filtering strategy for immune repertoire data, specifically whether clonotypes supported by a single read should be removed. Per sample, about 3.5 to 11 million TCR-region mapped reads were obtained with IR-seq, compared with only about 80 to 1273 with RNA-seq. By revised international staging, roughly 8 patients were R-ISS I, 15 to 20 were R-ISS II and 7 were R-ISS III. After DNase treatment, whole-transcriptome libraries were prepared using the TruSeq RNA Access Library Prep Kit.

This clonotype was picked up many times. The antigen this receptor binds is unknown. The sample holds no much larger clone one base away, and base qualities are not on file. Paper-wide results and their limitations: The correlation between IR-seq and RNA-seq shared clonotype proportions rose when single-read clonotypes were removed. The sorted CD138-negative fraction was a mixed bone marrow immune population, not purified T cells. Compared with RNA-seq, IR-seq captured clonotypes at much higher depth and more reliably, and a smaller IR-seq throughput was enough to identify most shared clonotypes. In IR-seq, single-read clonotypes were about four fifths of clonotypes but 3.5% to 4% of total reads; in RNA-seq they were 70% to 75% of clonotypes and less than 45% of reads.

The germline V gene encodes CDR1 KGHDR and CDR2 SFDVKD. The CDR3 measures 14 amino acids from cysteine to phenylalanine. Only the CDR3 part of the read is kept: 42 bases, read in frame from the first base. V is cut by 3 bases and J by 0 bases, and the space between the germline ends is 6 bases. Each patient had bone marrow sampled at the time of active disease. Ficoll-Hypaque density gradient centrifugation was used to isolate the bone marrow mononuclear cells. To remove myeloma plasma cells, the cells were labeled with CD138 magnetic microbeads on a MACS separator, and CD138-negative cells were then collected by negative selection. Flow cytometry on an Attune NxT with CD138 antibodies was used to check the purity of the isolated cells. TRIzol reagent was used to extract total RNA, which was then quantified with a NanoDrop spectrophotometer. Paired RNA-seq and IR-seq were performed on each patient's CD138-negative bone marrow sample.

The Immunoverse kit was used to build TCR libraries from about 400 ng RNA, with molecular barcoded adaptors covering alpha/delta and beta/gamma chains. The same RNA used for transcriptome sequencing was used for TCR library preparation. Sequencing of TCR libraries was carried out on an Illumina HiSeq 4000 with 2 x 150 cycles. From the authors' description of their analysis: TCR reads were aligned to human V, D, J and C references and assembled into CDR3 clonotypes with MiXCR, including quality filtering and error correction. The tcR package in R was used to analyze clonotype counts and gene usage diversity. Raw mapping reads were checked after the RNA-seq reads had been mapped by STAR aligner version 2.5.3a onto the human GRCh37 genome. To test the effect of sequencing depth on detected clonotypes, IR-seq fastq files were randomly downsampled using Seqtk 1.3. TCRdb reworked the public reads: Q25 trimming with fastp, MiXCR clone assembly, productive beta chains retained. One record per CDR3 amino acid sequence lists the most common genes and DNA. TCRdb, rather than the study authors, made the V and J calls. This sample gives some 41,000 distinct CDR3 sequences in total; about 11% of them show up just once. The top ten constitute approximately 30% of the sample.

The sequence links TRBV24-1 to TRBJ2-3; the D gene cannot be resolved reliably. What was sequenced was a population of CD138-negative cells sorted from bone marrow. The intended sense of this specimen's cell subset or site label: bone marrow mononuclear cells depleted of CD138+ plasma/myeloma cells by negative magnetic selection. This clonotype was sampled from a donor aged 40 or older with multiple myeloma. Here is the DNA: TGTGCCACCAGTGATCGGCGTAGCACAGATACGCAGTATTTT. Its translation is CATSDRRSTDTQYF.